This entry is about one TCR beta chain. V was clipped by 0 bases and J by 13 bases; unmatched bases: 7. Germline V gives CDR1 SGHRS, CDR2 YFSETQ. The CDR3 contains 15 residues. This entry belongs to a study of blood T cell repertoires in COVID-19. Study in general: Sites across the United States, Italy and Spain contributed samples from acute and convalescent COVID-19. PBMCs, B-cell-depleted T cells, or T cells provided the cDNA or gDNA that made up the material.

Sequencing was performed with immunoSEQ multiplex PCR; in TCRdb, only in-frame clones are kept and a portion is missing. This repertoire shows just over 80,000 clones, roughly 79% found once; its top ten account for 44%. Sequenced input: peripheral blood. The chain recombines TRBV5-1 with TRBJ2-3; 14 nucleotides match TRBD2. This receptor was obtained from an elderly man with acute or convalescent COVID-19. CDR3: CASSLAGTSGSREYF. The CDR3 nucleotides are TGCGCCAGCAGCTTGGCCGGGACTAGCGGGAGTCGGGAGTATTTT.